This T cell receptor (beta chain) was recovered during a study of shared clonotypes between healthy human individuals. Several immunoSEQ plates received, in even portions, the genomic DNA of each subset. Sequencing used immunoSEQ multiplex PCR; TCRdb keeps in-frame clones, though not all of them. The repertoire holds over a million clones, with 98% as singletons. Sequencing input: naive CD4+ T cells sorted from blood. Subset: CD45RA+ positively selected. This clonotype was sampled from a man in his thirties or forties in good health.

CDR3 protein: CSVGSVAKNIQYF. In DNA, the CDR3 is TGCAGCGTTGGTAGCGTAGCCAAAAACATTCAGTACTTC. This chain uses TRBV29-1 with TRBJ2-4; possible D gene TRBD2, 5 bases. The CDR3 is made up of 13 amino acids. Trimming left V 4 bases short and J 0 bases short, with 7 bases between. The germline gives CDR1 SQVTM, CDR2 ANQGSEA.